Given below is one TCR beta chain in context. Measured with immunoSEQ multiplex PCR; TCRdb has only the in-frame clones, and not every one. The sample lists 120,000 or so clones; about 80% were seen once. The CDR3 contains 13 residues. Germline CDR1 MNHEY, CDR2 SMNVEV (reference sequence). Trimming cost V 2 bases and J 2 bases, with 6 bases left between them. The sample belongs to a study of identifying expanded T cells in peripheral blood. The sample comprised blood. The receptor comes from a person between 18 and 75 years old in good health. The rearrangement uses TRBV27 and TRBJ1-1; D is undetermined. The CDR3 DNA is TGTGCCAGCAGTTTAGGAAGAAACACTGAAGCTTTCTTT. Translating it yields CASSLGRNTEAFF.